The clone carrying this TCR beta chain was recorded at least ten times. Relative to the germline gene, one junction end is altered; a read error may explain this. This record belongs to a study of T cells in Graves' hyperthyroidism and ophthalmopathy. Amplification targeted TCR beta CDR3 regions from RNA transcripts. The TCR CDR3 was amplified in a first-round RT-PCR using the HTBI primer set. TCRdb processed the multiplex PCR reads anew with MiXCR; each CDR3 protein has one entry. The table shows hundreds of thousands of distinct CDR3 sequences, with approximately 14% occurring only once. CDR1 and CDR2 (germline): GTSNPN, SVGIG (reference sequence). The CDR3 covers 14 residues.

This clonotype was sampled from a man aged 18 to 29 with Graves' ophthalmopathy. The J gene is TRBJ2-7, the V gene TRBV30; 8 positions match TRBD1. Input material: blood. The CDR3 region has the DNA TGTGCCTGGACCCGACAGGGGTGGCCCTACGCGCAGTACTTC. Translated, it gives CAWTRQGWPYAQYF.